The 8 T cell receptor beta chains reported below all come from one sample, sequenced in a study of T cells in Graves' hyperthyroidism and ophthalmopathy. Amplification of TCR beta CDR3 regions used RNA as the template. HTBI primers drove first-round RT-PCR of the TCR CDR3. Each CDR3 protein gets one entry after TCRdb re-called the multiplex PCR reads with MiXCR. The profile shows fewer than 450,000 distinct CDR3 sequences, about 18% of them singletons. Sequenced input: blood. These receptors all come from a man aged 18-30 years with Graves' ophthalmopathy.

The table lists this clonotype with a few counts. This sequence joins TRBV24-1 and TRBJ1-5; D is unclear. Trimming removed 5 bases from V and 3 bases from J, with 13 bases in between. The CDR3 spans 15 residues. The germline gives CDR1 KGHDR, CDR2 SFDVKD. CDR3 loop: CATSAGPGDNQPQHF. In DNA form, the CDR3 reads TGTGCCACCAGTGCCGGGCCGGGAGACAATCAGCCCCAGCATTTT.

This clonotype came up a few times. The chain is built from TRBV20-1 and TRBJ1-4; D uncertain. Per germline, CDR1 DFQATT and CDR2 SNEGSKA (reference sequence). This CDR3 has 16 residues. V gave up 0 bases and J gave up 4 bases, with 15 bases separating them. The CDR3 nucleotides read TGCAGTGCTAGAGAGGGTAGCACAGCCCTTAATGAAAAACTGTTTTTT. It translates to CSAREGSTALNEKLFF.

This clonotype has just a few counts. V and J are TRBV12-3 or TRBV12-4 and TRBJ2-3; TRBD1 matches at 8 bases. The CDR3 is made up of 16 amino acids. V lost 1 base, J lost 3 bases, and 6 bases stayed unmatched. CDR3 sequence: CASSLGQGAPTDTQYF. The CDR3 DNA reads as TGTGCCAGCAGTTTAGGTCAGGGGGCGCCGACAGATACGCAGTATTTT.

This clonotype was seen only a few times. The rearrangement uses TRBV10-3 and TRBJ2-7; D is unclear. There are 11 residues in the CDR3. Germline lookup yields CDR1 ENHRY and CDR2 SYGVKD. V was trimmed by 4 bases and J by 4 bases, leaving 5 bases between them. CDR3 region: CAISGGYEQYF. DNA for the CDR3: TGTGCCATCAGTGGTGGGTACGAGCAGTACTTC.

This clonotype came up many times. The V gene is TRBV7-6, the J gene TRBJ2-7; D is perhaps TRBD1 (5 bases). Trimming shortened V by 5 bases and J by 0 bases, and 8 bases separated the two germline ends. This CDR3 has 13 amino acids. Germline values: CDR1 SGHVS, CDR2 FNYEAQ. In DNA, the CDR3 is TGTGCCAGCAGCCAGGGTAACTCCTACGAGCAGTACTTC. The encoded protein is CASSQGNSYEQYF.

Ten or more counts support this clonotype. J is TRBJ1-1 and V is TRBV7-9, with TRBD1 matching 8 bases. The CDR3 spans 13 residues. The V and J ends lost 5 bases and 4 bases, in that order; junction bases with no gene match: 3. The germline gives CDR1 SEHNR, CDR2 FQNEAQ (reference sequence). CDR3 loop: CASSAGTGTEAFF. The CDR3, as DNA: TGTGCCAGCAGCGCCGGGACAGGCACTGAAGCTTTCTTT.

This clonotype has ten or more counts. The chain uses TRBV12-3 or TRBV12-4 and TRBJ2-2; D remains unclear. V was shortened by 3 bases and J by 1 base, with 9 bases between the two germline ends. This CDR3 spans 15 amino acids. CDR3 DNA: TGTGCCAGCAGTTTGCGTGTGGGGAACACCGGGGAGCTGTTTTTT. It specifies CASSLRVGNTGELFF.

This clonotype was seen a few times. The rearrangement uses TRBV5-1 and TRBJ1-1; possibly TRBD1 for D (5 bases). Trimming pared 9 bases from V and 6 bases from J, leaving 12 bases between. CDR1 and CDR2 from the germline V gene are SGHRS and YFSETQ. The CDR3 is made up of 11 amino acids. CDR3 amino acids: CANGQGSEAFF. CDR3 bases: TGCGCCAACGGCCAGGGATCTGAAGCTTTCTTT. The full variable domain, in which reference TRBV5-1 and TRBJ1-1 provide the parts outside the CDR3, is KAGVTQTPRYLIKTRGQQVTLSCSPISGHRSVSWYQQTPGQGLQFLFEYFSETQRNKGNFPGRFSGRQFSNSRSEMNVSTLELGDSALYLCANGQGSEAFFGQGTRLTVV.